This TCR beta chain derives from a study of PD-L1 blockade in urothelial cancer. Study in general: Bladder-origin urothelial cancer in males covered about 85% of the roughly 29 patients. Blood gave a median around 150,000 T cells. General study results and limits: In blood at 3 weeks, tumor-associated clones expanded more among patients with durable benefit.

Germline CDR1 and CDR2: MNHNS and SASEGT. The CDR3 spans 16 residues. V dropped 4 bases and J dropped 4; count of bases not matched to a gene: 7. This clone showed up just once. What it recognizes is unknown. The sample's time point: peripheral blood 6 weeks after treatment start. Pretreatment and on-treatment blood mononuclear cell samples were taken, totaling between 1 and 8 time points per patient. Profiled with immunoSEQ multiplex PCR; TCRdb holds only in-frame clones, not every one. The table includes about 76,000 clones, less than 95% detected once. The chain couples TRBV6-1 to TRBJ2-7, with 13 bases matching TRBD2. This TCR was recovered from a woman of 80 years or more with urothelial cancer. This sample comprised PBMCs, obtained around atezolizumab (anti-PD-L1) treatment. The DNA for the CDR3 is TGTGCCAGCAGTGCCCAACTAGCGGGAGGGCCTTACGAGCAGTACTTC. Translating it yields CASSAQLAGGPYEQYF.